The 18 T cell receptor beta chains reported below all come from one sample, sequenced in a study of cytomegalovirus exposure and HLA in healthy donors. PCR primers comprised 60 Vbeta and 13 Jbeta primers. Sequencing used immunoSEQ multiplex PCR; TCRdb keeps in-frame clones, though not all of them. Of more than 150,000 clones in the sample, 79% are singletons; the top ten hold 1.5% to 1.7%. Specimen: PBMCs. These receptors were collected from a girl aged 10 to 17 in good health and CMV-seropositive.

This clone was seen only a few times. The CDR3 sequence: CASSQEGRGQEKLFF. DNA for the CDR3: TGCGCCAGCAGCCAAGAGGGCAGGGGGCAGGAAAAACTGTTTTTT. The V and J genes are TRBV4-3 and TRBJ1-4, with TRBD1 matching over 8 bases. Germline V gene lookup returns CDR1 LGHNA and CDR2 YSLEER. After removal of 0 bases from V and 8 bases from J, the junction contained 5 bases not matched to a gene. CDR3 length: 15 amino acids.

J is TRBJ2-5 and V is TRBV5-1, with TRBD1 matching over 10 bases. The V gene's germline CDR1 is SGHRS and CDR2 YFSETQ. The CDR3 is 19 amino acids. Trimming at V came to 4 bases and at J to 5 bases, leaving 20 bases not matched to a gene. CDR3 amino acids: CASSPDRGREKTEMETQYF. As DNA, the CDR3 is TGCGCCAGCAGCCCCGACAGGGGGCGGGAAAAGACGGAGATGGAGACCCAGTACTTC. Filled out from reference TRBV5-1 and TRBJ2-5, the complete variable domain reads KAGVTQTPRYLIKTRGQQVTLSCSPISGHRSVSWYQQTPGQGLQFLFEYFSETQRNKGNFPGRFSGRQFSNSRSEMNVSTLELGDSALYLCASSPDRGREKTEMETQYFGPGTRLLVL.

The chain employs TRBV9 and TRBJ2-3; D perhaps matches TRBD2 (5 bases). V was shortened by 4 bases and J by 5 bases, with 8 bases between the two germline ends. The CDR3 runs 12 residues. The germline gives CDR1 SGDLS, CDR2 YYNGEE. The CDR3 coding sequence is TGTGCCAGCAGCCGGGCGGGAGATACGCAGTATTTT. It encodes CASSRAGDTQYF.

The rearrangement links TRBV15 to TRBJ2-2, with 12 bases fitting TRBD1. Germline CDR1 is LNHNV and CDR2 is YYDKDF (reference sequence). This CDR3 contains 17 residues. With V trimmed by 0 bases and J by 6 bases, 5 bases remained unmatched. The CDR3 bases are TGTGCCACCAGCAGAGATATCGGGACAGGGGGCTCCGGGGAGCTGTTTTTT. Protein: CATSRDIGTGGSGELFF.

This clone was seen more than once but under ten times. The chain carries TRBV20-1 and TRBJ1-1; D not resolved. V was pared by 0 bases and J by 10 bases, with 6 bases between. The CDR3 length is 10 residues. Germline CDR1 reads DFQATT; CDR2 reads SNEGSKA (reference sequence). The CDR3 region has the DNA TGCAGTGCTAGAGACTCGGTAGCTTTCTTT. Translation gives CSARDSVAFF.

The V gene is TRBV10-3, the J gene TRBJ2-2, with 7 bases that match TRBD2. The germline gives CDR1 ENHRY, CDR2 SYGVKD. The junction had 2 bases not matched to a gene; V was cut back by 0 bases and J by 1 base. The CDR3 totals 16 residues. The CDR3 is CAISESGGMNTGELFF. CDR3 in DNA: TGTGCCATCAGTGAGTCGGGGGGGATGAACACCGGGGAGCTGTTTTTT.

This chain uses TRBV11-2 with TRBJ2-7, with TRBD2 identical over 8 bases. This CDR3 is 14 amino acids long. CDR1 and CDR2 from the germline V gene are SGHAT and FQNNGV. V shed 2 bases, J shed 6 bases, and the junction held 6 bases outside the gene matches. Here the CDR3 reads CASSLPPGGAEQYF. Here the CDR3 DNA reads TGTGCCAGCAGCTTACCGCCCGGGGGGGCCGAGCAGTACTTC.

The genes are TRBV19 and TRBJ2-7, with a weak D call TRBD1 (5 bases). This CDR3 is built from 14 residues. Germline CDR1 LNHDA, CDR2 SQIVND (reference sequence). V gave up 5 bases and J gave up 3 bases, with 14 bases separating them. The CDR3 bases are TGTGCCAGTAGTCCCGCCAGGGCCTTCTACGAGCAGTACTTC. Its translation is CASSPARAFYEQYF.

This chain connects TRBV6-5 to TRBJ1-5; D call uncertain. The V end was cut by 11 bases, the J end by 7 bases, with 12 bases between. Germline values: CDR1 MNHEY, CDR2 SVGAGI. The length of the CDR3 is 11 residues. CDR3 nucleotide sequence: TGTGCCGCCGGCGGGAGCCAGCCCCAGCATTTT. Its translation: CAAGGSQPQHF.

The chain joins TRBV29-1 to TRBJ1-1; maybe TRBD1 (6 bases). The CDR3 consists of 12 residues. Trimming cost V 1 base and J 6 bases, with 9 bases left between them. Germline CDR1 SQVTM, CDR2 ANQGSEA. The CDR3 nucleotides read TGCAGCGTTGAAGGCAGGGGTGCTGAAGCTTTCTTT. Protein product: CSVEGRGAEAFF.

CDR3: CASSFGGNQETQYF. Written as DNA, the CDR3 is TGCGCCAGCAGCTTCGGGGGGAACCAAGAGACCCAGTACTTC. This rearrangement joins TRBV5-1 to TRBJ2-5; 7 positions match TRBD2. The V and J ends lost 2 bases and 0 bases, in that order; junction bases with no gene match: 1. Germline CDR1 SGHRS, CDR2 YFSETQ. CDR3 size: 14 residues.

The rearrangement joins TRBV11-2 to TRBJ1-1, with 7 nucleotides matching TRBD1. Germline V CDR1 and CDR2: SGHAT, FQNNGV. V was clipped by 4 bases and J by 5 bases; unmatched bases: 10. The CDR3 runs 15 residues. CDR3 in DNA: TGTGCCAGCAGCTCGGGGGGGAGGGGGCGAACTGAAGCTTTCTTT. Its translation is CASSSGGRGRTEAFF.

The V and J genes are TRBV7-2 and TRBJ1-5; TRBD1 is a possible D gene (5 bases). CDR1 and CDR2 from the germline V gene are SGHTA and FQGNSA. Between the trimmed V and J ends, which lost 2 bases and 7 bases, there was a span of 12 bases. The CDR3 length is 14 residues. CDR3 sequence reads: CASSLRPGSQPQHF. CDR3 coding DNA: TGTGCCAGCAGCTTACGGCCAGGGTCACAGCCCCAGCATTTT.

This clone was counted only a few times. The chain carries TRBV6-1 and TRBJ1-5; no clear D. Germline V CDR1 and CDR2: MNHNS, SASEGT. The CDR3 length is 13 residues. The V end was cut by 2 bases, the J end by 3 bases, with 5 bases between. The CDR3 reads CASSEQINQPQHF. The CDR3 DNA sequence: TGTGCCAGCAGTGAACAGATCAATCAGCCCCAGCATTTT.

This clone was recorded a few times. The chain carries TRBV10-3 and TRBJ2-1; D unclear. The CDR3 is 13 amino acids. V lost 0 bases and J 12 bases, leaving 12 bases between the germline ends. Germline values: CDR1 ENHRY, CDR2 SYGVKD. In DNA, the CDR3 is TGTGCCATCAGTGAGTCGAACGGTCCCGGGCAGTTCTTC. This translates into CAISESNGPGQFF.

This chain connects TRBV9 to TRBJ1-1; tentative D call: TRBD1 (6 bases). CDR1 and CDR2 from the germline V gene are SGDLS and YYNGEE. The CDR3 has 16 amino acids. The V and J ends lost 2 bases and 1 base respectively, with 15 bases between them. DNA of the CDR3: TGTGCCAGCAGCGTCAACTACAGGGAGGGGAACACTGAAGCTTTCTTT. Translation: CASSVNYREGNTEAFF.

In regard to this clone: Other DNA sequences from this sample encode an identical CDR3 as well. The rearrangement joins TRBV9 to TRBJ2-3, with 8 bases aligning to TRBD2. The V gene end was trimmed by 2 bases and the J gene end by 3 bases; junction bases not matched to a gene: 5. Germline CDR1 and CDR2: SGDLS and YYNGEE. This CDR3 spans 15 amino acids. The CDR3 here is CASSVGGGITDTQYF. The CDR3 coding sequence is TGTGCCAGCAGCGTCGGGGGGGGGATAACAGATACGCAGTATTTT.

The V and J genes are TRBV10-1 and TRBJ1-5; D unresolved. CDR1 is WNHNN, CDR2 SYGVQD, per germline (reference sequence). The CDR3 contains 15 residues. V shed 7 bases and J shed 0 bases, with 13 bases lying between them. This CDR3 reads CASTRALDSNQPQHF. The CDR3 DNA reads TGCGCCAGCACCCGCGCATTAGATAGCAATCAGCCCCAGCATTTT.